The rows below give T cell receptor beta chains drawn from one sample of a study of blood T cell repertoires in COVID-19. Method: immunoSEQ multiplex PCR; TCRdb's copy keeps in-frame clones and lacks some. This table holds 110,000 or so clones, about 87% found once. Sequenced sample: peripheral blood. The receptor source for this set is a human donor in a cohort sampled during active COVID-19. Each CDR3 is given with its conserved first and last residue. A D gene is named only where the DNA matches it firmly. Expanded clones get a size class; other rows say once, few or many, or leave the size out.

clone_size j_call v_call d_call cdr3_length cdr3_nt cdr3_aa
NA TRBJ2-5 TRBV6-5 TRBD2 14 TGTGCCAGCAGACAGGGACTAGGCGTGAGGACCCAGTACTTC CASRQGLGVRTQYF
NA TRBJ2-2 TRBV10-3 TRBD2 14 TGTGCCATCAGGATAGCGGGAGGGCCCGGGGAGCTGTTTTTT CAIRIAGGPGELFF
NA TRBJ2-5 TRBV27 NA 12 TGTGCCAGCAGTTTAGCAGGGGAGACCCAGTACTTC CASSLAGETQYF
NA TRBJ2-2 TRBV5-4 TRBD2 20 TGTGCCAGCAGCCCTGGGGCTAGCGGGGGTTTAACTCCCAACACCGGGGAGCTGTTTTTT CASSPGASGGLTPNTGELFF
NA TRBJ1-6 TRBV5-1 TRBD1 16 TGCGCCAGCAGCTTGGAGCCAGGGGGCTTGGGTTCACCCCTCCACTTT CASSLEPGGLGSPLHF
NA TRBJ2-3 TRBV10-2 NA 15 TGCGCCAGCAGCCAGATAGGGGCAGGCCCAGATACGCAGTATTTT CASSQIGAGPDTQYF
NA TRBJ2-7 TRBV27 TRBD1 13 TGTGCCAGCAGGGACAGGGGAGCGTACGAGCAGTACTTC CASRDRGAYEQYF
NA TRBJ2-3 TRBV4-3 TRBD1 16 TGCGCCAGCAGCCAAGATTCAACCGGGACAGGGGATACGCAGTATTTT CASSQDSTGTGDTQYF
once TRBJ1-1 TRBV11-2 NA 16 TGTGCCAGCAGCTTAGAGGGGGGATTCATGAACACTGAAGCTTTCTTT CASSLEGGFMNTEAFF
NA TRBJ2-1 TRBV6-5 NA 11 TGTGCCAGCACCCCGTCGGGTGAGCAGTTCTTC CASTPSGEQFF
NA TRBJ1-1 TRBV6-1 TRBD1 16 TGTGCCAGCAGTGAATGGGACAGGGGGTTATTCACTGAAGCTTTCTTT CASSEWDRGLFTEAFF
NA TRBJ2-7 TRBV28 TRBD2 19 TGTGCCAGCAGTTTATATCAGGGGCGGGGTAGCGGGAGGTCCTACGAGCAGTACTTC CASSLYQGRGSGRSYEQYF
once TRBJ2-5 TRBV9 TRBD2 16 TGTGCCAGCAGCGTACGACTAGCGGGGTTCCAAGAGACCCAGTACTTC CASSVRLAGFQETQYF
NA TRBJ2-7 TRBV18 NA 14 TGTGCCAGCTCACCAGGGGGCGGCTCCTACGAGCAGTACTTC CASSPGGGSYEQYF
NA TRBJ2-2 TRBV10-3 NA 15 TGTGCCATCAGTGAGCTACCCGCCCTCGCCGGGGAGCTGTTTTTT CAISELPALAGELFF
NA TRBJ2-5 TRBV7-9 TRBD1 16 TGTGCCAGCAGCCACCGCCGGGACAGGGCACAAGAGACCCAGTACTTC CASSHRRDRAQETQYF
NA TRBJ1-1 TRBV12-5 TRBD1 15 TGTGCTAGTGGCCTCGGGACAGGTGGATTGACTGAAGCTTTCTTT CASGLGTGGLTEAFF
NA TRBJ1-1 TRBV9 NA 13 TGTGCCAGCAGCGTAGGAGGAAGCACTGAAGCTTTCTTT CASSVGGSTEAFF
NA TRBJ1-5 TRBV4-2 NA 15 TGTGCCAGCAGCCAAGTAGGGGATAGCAATCAGCCCCAGCATTTT CASSQVGDSNQPQHF
NA TRBJ2-5 TRBV11-2 TRBD2 18 TGTGCCAGCAGCGCCTACTCCAAGACTAGCGGGGCCCAAGAGACCCAGTACTTC CASSAYSKTSGAQETQYF
NA TRBJ2-7 TRBV5-1 TRBD1 14 TGCGCCAGCAGCTCGTCAGGGGGCCCAGGTGTGAAGTACTTC CASSSSGGPGVKYF
NA TRBJ1-3 TRBV12-3/TRBV12-4 NA 13 TGTGCCAGCAGCCTTCGGACAGGAAACACCATATATTTT CASSLRTGNTIYF
NA TRBJ1-4 TRBV19 NA 13 TGTGCCAGAAAGGCAGGTGTTCATGAAAAACTGTTTTTT CARKAGVHEKLFF
NA TRBJ2-1 TRBV4-1 TRBD2 15 TGCGCCAGCAGCCAAGATTTTGCGGGAGACTATGAGCAGTTCTTC CASSQDFAGDYEQFF
NA TRBJ2-2 TRBV2 NA 14 TGTGCCAGCAGGATGAGCCCCAACACCGGGGAGCTGTTTTTT CASRMSPNTGELFF